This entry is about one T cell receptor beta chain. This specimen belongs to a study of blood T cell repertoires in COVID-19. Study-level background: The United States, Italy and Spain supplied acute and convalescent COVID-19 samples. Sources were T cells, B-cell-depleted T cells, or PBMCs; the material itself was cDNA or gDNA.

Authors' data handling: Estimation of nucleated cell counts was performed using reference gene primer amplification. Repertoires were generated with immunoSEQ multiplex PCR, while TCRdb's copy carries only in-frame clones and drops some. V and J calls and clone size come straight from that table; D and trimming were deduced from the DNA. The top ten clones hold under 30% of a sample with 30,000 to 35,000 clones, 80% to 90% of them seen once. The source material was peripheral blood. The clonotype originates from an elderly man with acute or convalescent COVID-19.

The CDR3 DNA follows: TGTGCCAGCAGTTTATCCCCCCGCTATGGCTACACCTTC. This codes for CASSLSPRYGYTF. The V call is TRBV28, the J call TRBJ1-2, with unresolved D. This CDR3 spans 13 amino acids. Germline values: CDR1 MDHEN, CDR2 SYDVKM. With 1 base removed from V and 4 bases from J, the gap between germline ends came to 7 bases.